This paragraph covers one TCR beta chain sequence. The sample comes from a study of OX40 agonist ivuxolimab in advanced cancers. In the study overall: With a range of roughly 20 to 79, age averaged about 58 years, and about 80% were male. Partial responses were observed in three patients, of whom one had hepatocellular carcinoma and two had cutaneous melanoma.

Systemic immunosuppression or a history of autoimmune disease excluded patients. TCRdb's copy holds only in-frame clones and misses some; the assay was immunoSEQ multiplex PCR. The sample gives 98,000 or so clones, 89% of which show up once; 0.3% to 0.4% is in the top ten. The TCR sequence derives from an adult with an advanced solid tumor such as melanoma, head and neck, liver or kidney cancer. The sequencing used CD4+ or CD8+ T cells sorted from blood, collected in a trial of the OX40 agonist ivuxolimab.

CDR3 in amino acids: CASSDGLVSTEQYF. The CDR3 coding sequence is TGTGCCAGCAGTGACGGACTAGTCTCGACCGAGCAGTACTTC. The chain uses TRBV6-1 and TRBJ2-7, with TRBD2 matching 7 bases. The junction had 8 bases not matched to a gene; V was cut back by 3 bases and J by 6 bases. The V gene's germline CDR1 is MNHNS and CDR2 SASEGT. This CDR3 has 14 residues.